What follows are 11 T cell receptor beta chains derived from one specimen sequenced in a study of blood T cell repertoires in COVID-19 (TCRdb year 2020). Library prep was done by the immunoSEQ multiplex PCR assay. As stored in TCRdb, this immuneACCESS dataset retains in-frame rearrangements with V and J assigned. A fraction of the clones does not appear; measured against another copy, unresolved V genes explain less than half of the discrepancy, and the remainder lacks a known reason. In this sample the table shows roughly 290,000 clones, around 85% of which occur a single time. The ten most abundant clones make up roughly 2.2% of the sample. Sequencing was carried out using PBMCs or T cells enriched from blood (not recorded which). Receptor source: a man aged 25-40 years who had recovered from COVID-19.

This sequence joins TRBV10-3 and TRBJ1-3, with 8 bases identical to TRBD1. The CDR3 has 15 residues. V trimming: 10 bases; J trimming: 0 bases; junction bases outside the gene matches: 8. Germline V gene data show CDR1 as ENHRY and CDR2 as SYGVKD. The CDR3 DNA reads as TGTGCCACCACAAGACAGGGGCCCTCTGGAAACACCATATATTTT. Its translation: CATTRQGPSGNTIYF.

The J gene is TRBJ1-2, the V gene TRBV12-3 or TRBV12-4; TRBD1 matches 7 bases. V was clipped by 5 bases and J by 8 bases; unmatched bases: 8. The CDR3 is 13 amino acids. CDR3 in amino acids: CASSTRTGRGYTF. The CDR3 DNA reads TGTGCCAGCAGTACGCGGACAGGAAGAGGCTACACCTTC.

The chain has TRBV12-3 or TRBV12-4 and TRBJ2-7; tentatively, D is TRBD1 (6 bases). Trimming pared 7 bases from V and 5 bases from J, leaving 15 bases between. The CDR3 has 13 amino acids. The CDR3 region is CASKSQGEDEQYF. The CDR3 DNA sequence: TGTGCCAGCAAATCACAGGGTGAAGACGAGCAGTACTTC.

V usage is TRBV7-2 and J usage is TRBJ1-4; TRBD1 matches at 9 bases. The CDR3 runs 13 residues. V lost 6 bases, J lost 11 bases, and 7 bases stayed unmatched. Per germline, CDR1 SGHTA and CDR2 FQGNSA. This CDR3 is CASRPTGGRKLFF. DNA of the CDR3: TGTGCCAGCAGGCCGACAGGGGGTCGGAAACTGTTTTTT.

Here the CDR3 DNA reads TGTGCCAGCAGTGGGGACTTTTACAATGAGCAGTTCTTC. This encodes CASSGDFYNEQFF. V and J are TRBV2 and TRBJ2-1; a weak D match, TRBD2 (6 bases). The CDR3 consists of 13 residues. The germline V gene encodes CDR1 SNHLY and CDR2 FYNNEI. Trimming took 4 bases from V and 4 from J, leaving 8 bases between them.

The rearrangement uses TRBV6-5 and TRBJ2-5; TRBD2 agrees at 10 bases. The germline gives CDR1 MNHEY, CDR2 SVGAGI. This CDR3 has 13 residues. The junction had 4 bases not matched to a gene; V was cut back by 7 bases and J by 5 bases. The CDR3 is CASTLAGKETQYF. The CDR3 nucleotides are TGTGCCAGCACACTAGCGGGGAAGGAGACCCAGTACTTC.

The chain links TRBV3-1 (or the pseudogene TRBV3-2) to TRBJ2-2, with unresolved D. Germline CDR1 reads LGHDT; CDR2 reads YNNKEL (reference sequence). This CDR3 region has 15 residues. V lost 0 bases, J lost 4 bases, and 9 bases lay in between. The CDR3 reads CASSQDRFFTGELFF. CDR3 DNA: TGTGCCAGCAGCCAAGACAGGTTTTTCACCGGGGAGCTGTTTTTT.

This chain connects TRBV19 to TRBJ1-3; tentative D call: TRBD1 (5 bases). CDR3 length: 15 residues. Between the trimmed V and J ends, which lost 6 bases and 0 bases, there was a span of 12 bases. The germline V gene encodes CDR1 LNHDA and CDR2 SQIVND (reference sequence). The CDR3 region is CASRIDSPSGNTIYF. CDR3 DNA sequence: TGTGCCAGTAGGATCGACAGTCCCTCTGGAAACACCATATATTTT.

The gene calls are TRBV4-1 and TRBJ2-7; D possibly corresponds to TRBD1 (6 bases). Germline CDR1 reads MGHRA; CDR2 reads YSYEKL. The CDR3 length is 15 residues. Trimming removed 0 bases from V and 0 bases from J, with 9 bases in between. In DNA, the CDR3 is TGCGCCAGCAGCCAAGAGGGGGCAGGCTCCTACGAGCAGTACTTC. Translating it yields CASSQEGAGSYEQYF.

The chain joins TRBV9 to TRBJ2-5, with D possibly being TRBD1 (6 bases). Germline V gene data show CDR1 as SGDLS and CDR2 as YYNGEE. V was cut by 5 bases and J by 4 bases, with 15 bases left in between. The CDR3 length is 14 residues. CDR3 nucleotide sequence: TGTGCCAGCAGTCTTACAGGGATGGGAGAGACCCAGTACTTC. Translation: CASSLTGMGETQYF.

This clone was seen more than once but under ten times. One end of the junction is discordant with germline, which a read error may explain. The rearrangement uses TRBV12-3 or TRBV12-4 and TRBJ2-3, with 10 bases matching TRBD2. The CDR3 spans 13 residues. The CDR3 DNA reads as TGTGCCAGCAGTTTAATAGAGCGGGGGGGCGGGAATTTT. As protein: CASSLIERGGGNF.